Below, 29 T cell receptor beta chains from the same sample are listed, as sequenced in a study of blood T cells in healthy people across ages. Sample-barcoded 5' priming and a J-beta primer mix drove a second PCR of roughly 6 to 12 cycles. TCRdb reprocessed the 5' RACE reads via MiXCR and lists one record per CDR3 protein. Among around 780,000 distinct CDR3 sequences listed, just over 55% were seen once. Sequenced sample: blood. The receptor set was obtained from a man between 40 and 49 years old in good health.

This clonotype was observed once. The chain couples TRBV28 to TRBJ2-4; 8 bases match TRBD2. TRBJ2-5 explains the end of the DNA better; the J call may be wrong. This CDR3 contains 13 residues. Germline V gives CDR1 MDHEN, CDR2 SYDVKM. The CDR3 spells CASSTGGKETQYF. CDR3 coding DNA: TGTGCCAGCAGTACGGGGGGGAAGGAGACCCAGTACTTC.

V and J are TRBV4-2 and TRBJ2-6, with a possible D match to TRBD1 (6 bases). The CDR3 extends over 17 amino acids. CDR1 and CDR2 from the germline V gene are LGHNA and YNFKEQ. Trimming shortened V by 0 bases and J by 4 bases, and 13 bases separated the two germline ends. The CDR3 coding sequence is TGTGCCAGCAGCCAAGAAAGCAGGGGCCGAGGGGCCAACGTCCTGACTTTC. It specifies CASSQESRGRGANVLTF.

V gene TRBV12-3 or TRBV12-4 combines with J gene TRBJ2-3, with no clear D. CDR3 size: 13 residues. Deletions cut 5 bases from V and 7 bases from J, with 13 bases between. CDR3 loop: CASSLTLLNTQYF. The CDR3 bases are TGTGCCAGCAGTCTAACACTCCTCAATACGCAGTATTTT.

DNA for the CDR3: TGCAGTGCTAGACCTCAACCCGGCAGTTCACCCCTCCACTTT. Translation: CSARPQPGSSPLHF. The chain recombines TRBV20-1 with TRBJ1-6; D gene unclear. CDR1 and CDR2 from the germline V gene are DFQATT and SNEGSKA (reference sequence). The ends were cut back, 2 bases at V and 9 bases at J, with 14 bases in the middle. This CDR3 spans 14 amino acids.

Only a few counts were recorded for this clonotype. This rearrangement joins TRBV9 to TRBJ2-3; D may match TRBD1 or TRBD2 (5 bases each). V lost 4 bases and J lost 1, with 10 bases in between. Germline loops: CDR1 SGDLS, CDR2 YYNGEE. This CDR3 has 14 residues. The CDR3 bases are TGTGCCAGCAGCCCCATGGGGGGCACAGATACGCAGTATTTT. Its translation: CASSPMGGTDTQYF.

This rearrangement joins TRBV7-2 to TRBJ2-5; the match to TRBD2 covers 13 bases. V shed 8 bases, J shed 1 base, and the junction held 7 bases outside the gene matches. Looked up from germline, CDR1 is SGHTA and CDR2 is FQGNSA. This CDR3 is built from 16 residues. CDR3: CASARTSGRAQETQYF. In DNA form, the CDR3 reads TGTGCCAGCGCCCGAACTAGCGGGAGGGCCCAAGAGACCCAGTACTTC. Full variable domain (rest looked up from reference TRBV7-2 and TRBJ2-5): GAGVSQSPSNKVTEKGKDVELRCDPISGHTALYWYRQSLGQGLEFLIYFQGNSAPDKSGLPSDRFSAERTGGSVSTLTIQRTQQEDSAVYLCASARTSGRAQETQYFGPGTRLLVL.

This chain links TRBV29-1 with TRBJ2-1, with 10 bases fitting TRBD2. From germline, CDR1 is SQVTM and CDR2 ANQGSEA. CDR3 length equals 13 residues. V was clipped by 7 bases and J by 7 bases; unmatched bases: 7. The CDR3 here is CSASSGSLNEQFF. Here the CDR3 DNA reads TGCAGCGCCTCTAGCGGGAGTTTGAATGAGCAGTTCTTC.

The chain recombines TRBV7-9 with TRBJ1-1, with D hard to call. V was trimmed by 1 base and J by 0 bases, leaving 3 bases between them. CDR3 length: 13 residues. The germline V gene encodes CDR1 SEHNR and CDR2 FQNEAQ (reference sequence). CDR3 bases: TGTGCCAGCAGCTTAGTGTTGAACACTGAAGCTTTCTTT. This encodes CASSLVLNTEAFF.

This clonotype was found a few times. This chain connects TRBV15 to TRBJ2-3; no clear D gene. The V gene's germline CDR1 is LNHNV and CDR2 YYDKDF (reference sequence). The CDR3 runs to 15 residues. Trimming removed 0 bases from V and 3 bases from J, with 10 bases in between. In nucleotides, the CDR3 is TGTGCCACCAGCAGAGAAAGGGCAGCTACAGATACGCAGTATTTT. Translating it yields CATSRERAATDTQYF.

V gene TRBV11-3 combines with J gene TRBJ2-4; 7 bases line up with TRBD1. CDR3 size: 13 residues. In germline, CDR1 is SGHNT, CDR2 YENEEA. V dropped 8 bases and J dropped 5; count of bases not matched to a gene: 6. CDR3: CASGQGVENIQYF. The DNA of the CDR3 is TGTGCCAGCGGTCAGGGGGTCGAAAACATTCAGTACTTC.

The chain recombines TRBV20-1 with TRBJ1-2; D possibly corresponds to TRBD1 (6 bases). V was clipped by 3 bases and J by 3 bases, with 14 bases between them. This CDR3 spans 14 amino acids. Per the germline V gene, CDR1 is DFQATT and CDR2 is SNEGSKA (reference sequence). The CDR3, as DNA: TGCAGTGCTAGTACACAGGGTGTTTACTATGGCTACACCTTC. Its protein product is CSASTQGVYYGYTF.

The genes are TRBV14 and TRBJ1-2; no firm D call. V gave up 0 bases and J gave up 4 bases, with 6 bases separating them. The CDR3 loop spans 13 amino acids. The germline V gene has CDR1 SGHDN and CDR2 FVKESK. CDR3 coding DNA: TGTGCCAGCAGCCAAGATTCCTTCTATGGCTACACCTTC. It codes for CASSQDSFYGYTF. Looking up the rest from reference TRBV14 and TRBJ1-2 gives the full variable domain: EAGVTQFPSHSVIEKGQTVTLRCDPISGHDNLYWYRRVMGKEIKFLLHFVKESKQDESGMPNNRFLAERTGGTYSTLKVQPAELEDSGVYFCASSQDSFYGYTFGSGTRLTVV.

V and J are TRBV7-2 and TRBJ2-1; tentatively, D is TRBD1 or TRBD2 (5 bases each). Looked up from germline, CDR1 is SGHTA and CDR2 is FQGNSA. The V end lost 5 bases, the J end lost 7 bases, and 18 bases lay between the germline ends. The CDR3 runs to 15 residues. The CDR3 loop reads CASSGGPFGRNEQFF. CDR3 coding DNA: TGTGCCAGCAGCGGGGGACCCTTTGGGCGAAATGAGCAGTTCTTC.

This clonotype showed up just once. The chain recombines TRBV18 with TRBJ1-2; D is possibly TRBD1 (5 bases). CDR3 length: 18 residues. The V end lost 3 bases, the J end lost 2 bases, and 22 bases lay between the germline ends. CDR1 KGHSH and CDR2 LQKENI come from the germline V gene. Here the CDR3 reads CASSPFSDRVGQNYGYTF. The CDR3 DNA sequence: TGTGCCAGCTCACCTTTCTCGGATCGGGTCGGACAAAACTATGGCTACACCTTC.

In this sample, this clonotype turned up a few times. The chain employs TRBV20-1 and TRBJ2-3, with no clear D. The CDR3 has 10 residues. The germline CDR1 and CDR2 sequences are DFQATT and SNEGSKA (reference sequence). Between the trimmed V and J ends, which lost 7 bases and 5 bases, there was a span of 7 bases. DNA for the CDR3: TGCAGTGTCCCGGGAGATACGCAGTATTTT. Protein sequence: CSVPGDTQYF.

This clonotype was found a few times. This rearrangement joins TRBV10-3 to TRBJ2-4, with D possibly being TRBD1 (7 bases). Germline V gene data show CDR1 as ENHRY and CDR2 as SYGVKD. The length of the CDR3 is 16 residues. V lost 0 bases, J lost 2 bases, and 11 bases lay in between. The CDR3 DNA reads TGTGCCATCAGTGAGTCGACAGGGAGGACCAAAAACATTCAGTACTTC. Residues: CAISESTGRTKNIQYF.

V and J are TRBV12-3 or TRBV12-4 and TRBJ2-3; 11 bases match TRBD2. V lost 5 bases, J lost 6 bases, and 10 bases stayed unmatched. The CDR3 sequence is 16 residues long. Written as DNA, the CDR3 is TGTGCCAGCAGTGGCCCACTAGCGGGAGCCCTGGATACGCAGTATTTT. This sequence encodes CASSGPLAGALDTQYF.

The rearrangement uses TRBV7-2 and TRBJ2-7; 8 bases are a match to TRBD2. The closer fit of TRBJ2-5 to the DNA end suggests the J call may be wrong. Germline V lookup: CDR1 SGHTA, CDR2 FQGNSA. This CDR3 is built from 16 residues. CDR3 loop: CASSLAHGAGVQTQYF. The CDR3 DNA is TGTGCCAGCAGCTTAGCGCATGGAGCGGGAGTACAGACCCAGTACTTC.

V is TRBV29-1 and J is TRBJ2-5, with D possibly being TRBD2 (5 bases). Germline lookup yields CDR1 SQVTM and CDR2 ANQGSEA. Trimming left V 4 bases short and J 4 bases short, with 16 bases between. The CDR3 is 14 residues long. CDR3 coding DNA: TGCAGCGTTGGGTTGTTGGTAAGCGGAGAGACCCAGTACTTC. It is translated as CSVGLLVSGETQYF.

The chain joins TRBV12-3 or TRBV12-4 to TRBJ2-7, with TRBD1 identical over 7 bases. The CDR3 sequence is 14 residues long. V trimming: 6 bases; J trimming: 6 bases; junction bases outside the gene matches: 11. CDR3 DNA sequence: TGTGCCAGCAGCCTCACAGGGGTAATGGCCGAGCAGTACTTC. It is translated as CASSLTGVMAEQYF.

V is TRBV6-6 and J is TRBJ2-1; TRBD1 or TRBD2 may be the D gene (5 bases each). Germline V gene sequence: CDR1 MNHNY, CDR2 SVGAGI (reference sequence). V shed 7 bases and J shed 6 bases, with 22 bases lying between them. The CDR3 length is 16 residues. The CDR3 DNA reads as TGTGCCAGCATCGACCCCGGGACCCAGTACCCCAATGAGCAGTTCTTC. Protein product: CASIDPGTQYPNEQFF.

Worth noting for this clonotype: Sequence at one end of the junction differs from germline and may be a read error. The chain has TRBV6-2 or TRBV6-3 and TRBJ2-5; no definite D call. The DNA matches TRBJ2-7 better at its end, which makes the J call doubtful. Germline V CDR1 and CDR2: MNHEY, SVGEGT. The CDR3 contains 15 residues. CDR3 sequence reads: CASSYSGRPSDEQYF. Written as DNA, the CDR3 is TGTGCCAGCAGTTACTCAGGCAGGCCCTCCGACGAGCAGTACTTC.

This clonotype appeared once. This CDR3 is CASSLPAPTEAFF. Here the CDR3 DNA reads TGTGCCAGCAGTTTACCCGCCCCCACTGAAGCTTTCTTT. This sequence joins TRBV28 and TRBJ1-1; D gene ambiguous. This CDR3 spans 13 amino acids. Trimming removed 2 bases at V and 4 bases at J, with 8 bases between. Germline V gene sequence: CDR1 MDHEN, CDR2 SYDVKM.

This sequence joins TRBV5-1 and TRBJ2-1; tentative D call: TRBD2 (7 bases). The DNA matches TRBJ2-7 better at its end, which makes the J call doubtful. The germline CDR1 and CDR2 sequences are SGHRS and YFSETQ. The CDR3 loop spans 16 amino acids. The CDR3 reads CASSSTAGGPVGEQYF. The CDR3 DNA reads TGCGCCAGCAGTTCGACGGCCGGGGGGCCAGTGGGTGAGCAGTACTTC.

This clonotype was seen more than once but under ten times. The V gene is TRBV6-2 or TRBV6-3, the J gene TRBJ2-5; 8 bases align to TRBD2. With the DNA end fitting TRBJ2-7 better, the J assignment may be wrong. The CDR3 spans 16 residues. Germline lookup yields CDR1 MNHEY and CDR2 SVGEGT. The CDR3 nucleotides read TGTGCCAGCAGTTCCCTCCGACTAGCGATCGACTACGAGCAGTACTTC. Its translation is CASSSLRLAIDYEQYF.

V gene TRBV11-3 combines with J gene TRBJ2-1; the D gene is possibly TRBD1 (6 bases). Germline V CDR1 and CDR2: SGHNT, YENEEA. The V and J ends lost 5 bases and 10 bases respectively, with 12 bases between them. This CDR3 contains 12 residues. In DNA, the CDR3 is TGTGCCAGCAGCGCAGGGGCAAGAGAGCAGTTCTTC. It specifies CASSAGAREQFF.

The chain employs TRBV20-1 and TRBJ1-2; 8 nucleotides line up with TRBD1. Germline CDR1 and CDR2: DFQATT and SNEGSKA (reference sequence). The CDR3 totals 13 residues. With 5 bases clipped from V and 4 bases from J, the junction kept 6 bases outside the gene matches. The CDR3 is CSAQQGVGYGYTF. The CDR3, as DNA: TGCAGTGCTCAACAGGGGGTGGGCTATGGCTACACCTTC.

This chain uses TRBV27 with TRBJ1-2; the match to TRBD1 covers 11 bases. Germline V gene data show CDR1 as MNHEY and CDR2 as SMNVEV (reference sequence). The V gene end was trimmed by 5 bases and the J gene end by 4 bases; junction bases not matched to a gene: 12. This CDR3 is 17 amino acids long. The CDR3 coding sequence is TGTGCCAGCAGTCTAACCGGGACAGGGGGTTCCCTCTATGGCTACACCTTC. The encoded protein is CASSLTGTGGSLYGYTF.

The CDR3: CASSPRQTGGQETQYF. CDR3 coding DNA: TGTGCCAGCTCACCACGCCAGACAGGGGGCCAAGAGACCCAGTACTTC. V and J are TRBV18 and TRBJ2-5; 9 bases fit TRBD1. The CDR3 runs 16 residues. V shed 1 base and J 1 base; nucleotides not matched to a gene: 4. Looked up from germline, CDR1 is KGHSH and CDR2 is LQKENI.